This T cell receptor beta chain is from a study of blood T cells in healthy people across ages. This clonotype was counted between two and nine times. CDR3 size: 17 residues. Trimming removed 5 bases from V and 2 bases from J; junction bases left unmatched: 10. The second PCR ran about 7 to 12 cycles with a sample-barcoded 5' primer and J-beta primers. Each CDR3 protein gets one entry after TCRdb re-called the 5' RACE reads with MiXCR. Counted here are 790,000 or so distinct CDR3 sequences, just over 55% occurring once; the ten biggest clones make up 20% to 30%. The chain has TRBV12-3 or TRBV12-4 and TRBJ2-7; TRBD1 matches 12 bases. Sequences were obtained from blood. This receptor was identified in a man aged 40-55 years in good health. The CDR3 nucleotides are TGTGCCAGCAGTCCCGGGACAGGGGGCTTGAAAGCCTACGAGCAGTACTTC. This gives the protein CASSPGTGGLKAYEQYF.